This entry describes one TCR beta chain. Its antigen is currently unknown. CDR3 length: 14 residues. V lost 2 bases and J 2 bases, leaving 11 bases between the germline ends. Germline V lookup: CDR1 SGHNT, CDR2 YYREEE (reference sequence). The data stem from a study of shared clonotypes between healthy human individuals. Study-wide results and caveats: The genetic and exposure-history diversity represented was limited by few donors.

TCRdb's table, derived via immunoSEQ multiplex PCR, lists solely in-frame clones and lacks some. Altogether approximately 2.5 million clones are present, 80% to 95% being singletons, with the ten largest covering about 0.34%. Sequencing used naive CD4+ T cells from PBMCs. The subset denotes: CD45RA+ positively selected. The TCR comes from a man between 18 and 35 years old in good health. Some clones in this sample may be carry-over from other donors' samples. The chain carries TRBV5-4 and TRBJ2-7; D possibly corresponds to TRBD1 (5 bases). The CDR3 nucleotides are TGTGCCAGCAGCTTCAGGACACAGACCTACGAGCAGTACTTC. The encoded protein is CASSFRTQTYEQYF.